The 20 T cell receptor beta chains presented below share a single source sample, sequenced in a study of shared clonotypes between healthy human individuals. Only in-frame clones appear in the TCRdb table, and some are missing; sequencing was by immunoSEQ multiplex PCR. The table includes around 2,000,000 clones, roughly 94% detected once. It was CD45RO-negative cells, positively selected for CCR7, that made up naive CD8 cells, with terminally differentiated effector memory CD45RA+ cells excluded. The sequencing input was naive CD8+ T cells sorted from blood. The receptors originated from a man aged 18 to 30 in good health.

J is TRBJ2-2 and V is TRBV5-6, with D possibly being TRBD1 or TRBD2 (5 bases each). The length of the CDR3 is 17 residues. With 3 bases removed from V and 5 bases from J, the gap between germline ends came to 20 bases. The germline gives CDR1 SGHDT, CDR2 YYEEEE. As DNA, the CDR3 is TGTGCCAGCAGCTGGATGGCGTTTCAGGGAGAAACCGGGGAGCTGTTTTTT. Translated, it gives CASSWMAFQGETGELFF.

This clone occurred once. The chain links TRBV7-9 to TRBJ2-3, with 11 bases aligning to TRBD2. The CDR3 is 16 amino acids. The germline CDR1 and CDR2 sequences are SEHNR and FQNEAQ (reference sequence). V shed 5 bases, J shed 6 bases, and the junction held 10 bases outside the gene matches. The CDR3 DNA follows: TGTGCCAGCAGCCCACCGAATAGCGGGGGGGCGGATACGCAGTATTTT. It is translated as CASSPPNSGGADTQYF.

The rearrangement links TRBV2 to TRBJ2-2, with a tentative D call TRBD2 (6 bases). Germline V gene data show CDR1 as SNHLY and CDR2 as FYNNEI. V was pared by 5 bases and J by 5 bases, with 15 bases between. The CDR3 consists of 15 residues. Here the CDR3 reads CASSFREKRTGELFF. The DNA for the CDR3 is TGTGCCAGCAGTTTCCGGGAGAAGCGGACCGGGGAGCTGTTTTTT.

The chain employs TRBV7-2 and TRBJ2-7; D not resolved. CDR1 is SGHTA, CDR2 FQGNSA, per germline. The CDR3 runs 11 residues. V dropped 3 bases and J dropped 4 bases, with 4 bases sitting between them. The CDR3 DNA is TGTGCCAGCAGCTTTCTATACGAGCAGTACTTC. Its translation is CASSFLYEQYF.

This rearrangement joins TRBV5-6 to TRBJ2-5; D tentatively reads TRBD1 or TRBD2 (6 bases each). Germline CDR1 and CDR2: SGHDT and YYEEEE. This CDR3 has 17 amino acids. The V gene lost 1 base and the J gene lost 5 bases, with 21 bases spanning the gap. The CDR3 sequence is CASSLRLELLGGETQYF. CDR3 DNA sequence: TGTGCCAGCAGCTTGAGACTCGAGCTATTAGGGGGGGAGACCCAGTACTTC.

The rearrangement uses TRBV5-6 and TRBJ1-2; D perhaps matches TRBD1 (6 bases). Per germline, CDR1 SGHDT and CDR2 YYEEEE. V was clipped by 0 bases and J by 7 bases, with 13 bases between them. The CDR3 covers 14 residues. The CDR3 sequence: CASSLAVTGSGYTF. The CDR3 DNA follows: TGTGCCAGCAGCTTGGCCGTTACAGGGAGTGGCTACACCTTC.

The chain is built from TRBV5-1 and TRBJ2-7; no firm D call. Trimming left V 2 bases short and J 3 bases short, with 15 bases between. Germline assignment: CDR1 SGHRS and CDR2 YFSETQ. The CDR3 extends over 15 amino acids. CDR3 coding DNA: TGCGCCAGCAGCTTTGTGGTGGGCGGAGACTACGAGCAGTACTTC. Residues: CASSFVVGGDYEQYF.

The genes are TRBV6-6 and TRBJ2-5; D is ambiguous. With 6 bases removed from V and 5 bases from J, the gap between germline ends came to 19 bases. Germline CDR1 MNHNY, CDR2 SVGAGI (reference sequence). The CDR3 has 15 amino acids. The CDR3 DNA is TGTGCCAGCAGACACATCCTACGGGTGGGGGAGACCCAGTACTTC. This codes for CASRHILRVGETQYF.

The chain couples TRBV6-5 to TRBJ1-1; 8 bases map to TRBD1. Germline CDR1 MNHEY, CDR2 SVGAGI. V dropped 6 bases and J dropped 1; count of bases not matched to a gene: 4. The CDR3 sequence is 14 residues long. The CDR3 region has the DNA TGTGCCAGCAGCCACACAGGGGGGAACACTGAAGCTTTCTTT. Its protein is CASSHTGGNTEAFF.

The chain recombines TRBV6-5 with TRBJ2-2, with D unresolved. The CDR3 runs to 13 residues. The germline V gene encodes CDR1 MNHEY and CDR2 SVGAGI. V was cut by 4 bases and J by 1 base, with 4 bases left in between. CDR3 coding DNA: TGTGCCAGCAGTTGGGGGAACACCGGGGAGCTGTTTTTT. The encoded protein is CASSWGNTGELFF.

The chain combines TRBV10-3 with TRBJ1-2; TRBD1 agrees at 7 bases. Germline CDR1 is ENHRY and CDR2 is SYGVKD. The V and J ends lost 6 bases and 3 bases, in that order; junction bases with no gene match: 10. This CDR3 has 15 residues. CDR3: CAIRRISQGDYGYTF. The CDR3 bases are TGTGCCATCAGGCGGATCTCCCAGGGGGACTATGGCTACACCTTC.

The chain uses TRBV13 and TRBJ2-5; the D gene could be TRBD1 or TRBD2 (6 bases each). With 5 bases removed from V and 5 bases from J, the gap between germline ends came to 18 bases. CDR1 PRHDT and CDR2 FYEKMQ come from the germline V gene (reference sequence). This CDR3 has 15 residues. CDR3 sequence (DNA): TGTGCCAGCAGCCAAAGGGGGGCAGGACGGGAGACCCAGTACTTC. Translating gives CASSQRGAGRETQYF.

V and J are TRBV6-6 and TRBJ2-7, with 8 bases matching TRBD1. Germline V lookup: CDR1 MNHNY, CDR2 SVGAGI (reference sequence). The V gene end was trimmed by 4 bases and the J gene end by 11 bases; junction bases not matched to a gene: 13. The CDR3 is 14 amino acids. CDR3 amino acids: CASSSWAGGFQKYF. CDR3 nucleotide sequence: TGTGCCAGCAGTTCCTGGGCAGGGGGCTTTCAGAAGTACTTC.

The gene calls are TRBV4-1 and TRBJ2-7, with D possibly TRBD1 on 6 matching bases. Trimming pared 0 bases from V and 9 bases from J, leaving 24 bases between. The CDR3 is made up of 17 amino acids. Looked up from germline, CDR1 is MGHRA and CDR2 is YSYEKL. The CDR3 DNA sequence: TGCGCCAGCAGCCAAGAGATCGGAACAGGGAGCCCGGTGAGGCAGTACTTC. It codes for CASSQEIGTGSPVRQYF.

The genes are TRBV11-2 and TRBJ2-7; 10 bases line up with TRBD1. CDR3 length equals 14 residues. After removal of 3 bases from V and 6 bases from J, the junction contained 5 bases not matched to a gene. The germline V gene encodes CDR1 SGHAT and CDR2 FQNNGV. The DNA of the CDR3 is TGTGCCAGCAGCTTCGGACAGGGGGGTCGCGAGCAGTACTTC. Encoded protein: CASSFGQGGREQYF.

This chain connects TRBV9 to TRBJ2-3; 13 positions agree with TRBD2. CDR1 and CDR2 (germline): SGDLS, YYNGEE. The junction had 14 bases not matched to a gene; V was cut back by 3 bases and J by 4 bases. The CDR3 has 19 residues. CDR3 bases: TGTGCCAGCAGCGGATCACCGGGACTAGCGGGAAGTCTGCCAGATACGCAGTATTTT. Translation: CASSGSPGLAGSLPDTQYF. The whole variable domain, remainder taken from reference TRBV9 and TRBJ2-3, is DSGVTQTPKHLITATGQRVTLRCSPRSGDLSVYWYQQSLDQGLQFLIQYYNGEERAKGNILERFSAQQFPDLHSELNLSSLELGDSALYFCASSGSPGLAGSLPDTQYFGPGTRLTVL.

J is TRBJ1-5 and V is TRBV30; D call uncertain. The V and J ends lost 4 bases and 3 bases respectively, with 1 base between them. Germline assignment: CDR1 GTSNPN and CDR2 SVGIG (reference sequence). The CDR3 extends over 10 amino acids. Here the CDR3 reads CAWTNQPQHF. For the CDR3, the DNA is TGTGCCTGGACCAATCAGCCCCAGCATTTT.

Concerning this clone: The same CDR3 is also encoded by other DNA sequences in this sample. V usage is TRBV5-4 and J usage is TRBJ2-1; perhaps TRBD2 as D (5 bases). Trimming removed 0 bases from V and 6 bases from J, with 7 bases in between. The CDR3 totals 13 residues. Germline V lookup: CDR1 SGHNT, CDR2 YYREEE (reference sequence). CDR3 in amino acids: CASSLVEGNEQFF. The CDR3 nucleotides read TGTGCCAGCAGCTTGGTAGAGGGCAATGAGCAGTTCTTC.

A single count supports this clone. V usage is TRBV30 and J usage is TRBJ2-7; 8 bases agree with TRBD1. This CDR3 is 15 amino acids long. Germline V gives CDR1 GTSNPN, CDR2 SVGIG (reference sequence). The ends lost 1 base at V and 3 bases at J; junction bases unmatched: 8. The CDR3 reads CAWSASAGGFYEQYF. As DNA, the CDR3 is TGTGCCTGGAGTGCGTCGGCAGGGGGCTTCTACGAGCAGTACTTC.

The rearrangement joins TRBV5-6 to TRBJ1-4; a weak D match, TRBD1 (6 bases). This CDR3 comprises 18 residues. V lost 1 base, J lost 7 bases, and 23 bases lay in between. CDR1 is SGHDT and CDR2 is YYEEEE in the germline V gene. The CDR3 coding sequence is TGTGCCAGCAGCTTGTCTCGGGGGGCAGAAGGACTAGGTGAAAAACTGTTTTTT. Translating it yields CASSLSRGAEGLGEKLFF.